This is a list of T cell receptor beta chains from one sample in a study of vaccination and CD4 T cells after COVID-19. Their target antigens are unknown. From the PCR reads, TCRdb called clonotypes with MiXCR, one entry per CDR3 protein. The table lists around 13,000 distinct CDR3 sequences, roughly 30% of them singletons, with about 12% in the top ten. The specimen was CD4+ T cells from blood, cultured in vitro. These receptors were obtained from a human donor who had recovered from COVID-19. The CDR3 runs from the conserved cysteine through the conserved F or W.

j_gene | v_gene | CDR3aa
TRBJ2-1 | TRBV4-3 | CASSLGLAGVANEQFF
TRBJ2-2 | TRBV7-9 | CASSPPSGGRPTGELFF
TRBJ1-5 | TRBV11-1 | CASSSDKDQPQHF
TRBJ2-3 | TRBV27 | CASSQPGTGDDTQYF
TRBJ2-3 | TRBV19 | CASRKGRIAGSTDTQYF
TRBJ2-2 | TRBV27 | CASSLLVGTVGELFF
TRBJ2-7 | TRBV30 | CAWGTDTYEQYF
TRBJ1-5 | TRBV6-1 | CASSLDSKGFGNQPQHF
TRBJ2-7 | TRBV30 | CAWSIDRGQYF
TRBJ2-3 | TRBV15 | CATSPRLVLDTQYF
TRBJ2-3 | TRBV12-3/TRBV12-4 | CASSPTREGGTDTQYF
TRBJ2-1 | TRBV7-2 | CASSLARNAYNEQFF
TRBJ1-2 | TRBV6-5 | CASSSTSRTGSSGYTF
TRBJ2-5 | TRBV11-1 | CASSPGTGGRRETQYF
TRBJ2-3 | TRBV2 | CAKGLAGNTDTQYF
TRBJ2-7 | TRBV20-1 | CSAFLWGSSYEQYF